Shown below are 13 T cell receptor beta chains from a single sample sequenced in a study of blood T cell repertoires in COVID-19. Clones were read by immunoSEQ multiplex PCR, and TCRdb kept only the in-frame ones, dropping some. The sample consists of fewer than 350,000 clones, around 90% of them appearing once. Input material: PBMCs or T cells enriched from blood (not recorded which). The receptor set was obtained from a man in his sixties who had recovered from COVID-19.

J is TRBJ2-1 and V is TRBV7-2; 8 bases agree with TRBD2. Per the germline V gene, CDR1 is SGHTA and CDR2 is FQGNSA. This CDR3 region has 15 residues. V gave up 5 bases and J gave up 8 bases; unmatched junction bases: 11. The CDR3: CASSPFGSGKDEQFF. Here the CDR3 DNA reads TGTGCCAGCAGCCCATTTGGTAGCGGGAAAGATGAGCAGTTCTTC. Using reference TRBV7-2 and TRBJ2-1 for the parts outside the CDR3, the full variable domain is GAGVSQSPSNKVTEKGKDVELRCDPISGHTALYWYRQSLGQGLEFLIYFQGNSAPDKSGLPSDRFSAERTGGSVSTLTIQRTQQEDSAVYLCASSPFGSGKDEQFFGPGTRLTVL.

J is TRBJ1-5 and V is TRBV9; D is ambiguous. Germline V lookup: CDR1 SGDLS, CDR2 YYNGEE. Trimming cost V 4 bases and J 0 bases, with 8 bases left between them. CDR3 length equals 14 residues. CDR3 loop: CASSQTGSNQPQHF. The CDR3 DNA reads as TGTGCCAGCAGCCAAACTGGTAGCAATCAGCCCCAGCATTTT.

This chain links TRBV28 with TRBJ1-6; D ambiguous. V was clipped by 6 bases and J by 9 bases, with 15 bases between them. This CDR3 spans 14 amino acids. Looked up from germline, CDR1 is MDHEN and CDR2 is SYDVKM. CDR3 in amino acids: CASRGGRYLSPLHF. In DNA, the CDR3 is TGTGCCAGCAGGGGAGGGCGATATCTTTCACCCCTCCACTTT.

The rearrangement joins TRBV5-5 to TRBJ1-1, with D unclear. The CDR3 consists of 15 residues. The V gene's germline CDR1 is SGHKS and CDR2 YYEKEE (reference sequence). The ends were cut back, 0 bases at V and 4 bases at J, with 13 bases in the middle. DNA for the CDR3: TGTGCCAGCAGCTTGGTGGCAGGAATAGGCACTGAAGCTTTCTTT. This translates into CASSLVAGIGTEAFF.

This chain uses TRBV4-2 with TRBJ2-7; TRBD1 might be the D (7 bases). V was pared by 7 bases and J by 6 bases, with 19 bases between. Germline CDR1 reads LGHNA; CDR2 reads YNFKEQ. The CDR3 totals 14 residues. CDR3 protein: CASTTGQGDFEQYF. CDR3 bases: TGTGCCAGCACCACAGGGCAGGGGGACTTCGAGCAGTACTTC.

The rearrangement joins TRBV6-5 to TRBJ2-2, with 7 bases identical to TRBD2. With 6 bases clipped from V and 8 bases from J, the junction kept 9 bases outside the gene matches. The CDR3 is 14 amino acids. Germline CDR1 is MNHEY and CDR2 is SVGAGI. CDR3 sequence: CASRRTRTSGELFF. In nucleotides, the CDR3 is TGTGCCAGCAGGCGGACCAGGACTAGTGGGGAGCTGTTTTTT.

The V call is TRBV7-9, the J call TRBJ1-6; 8 bases are shared with TRBD1. The junction had 3 bases not matched to a gene; V was cut back by 4 bases and J by 4 bases. The CDR3 loop spans 15 amino acids. Germline V CDR1 and CDR2: SEHNR, FQNEAQ (reference sequence). CDR3 sequence reads: CASSWGQVYNSPLHF. The CDR3 DNA is TGTGCCAGCAGCTGGGGACAGGTGTATAATTCACCCCTCCACTTT.

The chain recombines TRBV11-1 with TRBJ2-2; no clear D. Germline-derived CDR1 and CDR2 are SGHAT and FQDESV (reference sequence). There are 14 residues in the CDR3. Trimming shortened V by 2 bases and J by 6 bases, and 10 bases separated the two germline ends. CDR3 loop: CASSLLYSAGELFF. In DNA form, the CDR3 reads TGTGCCAGCAGCTTACTGTATTCGGCCGGGGAGCTGTTTTTT.

V gene TRBV30 combines with J gene TRBJ2-7; 7 bases line up with TRBD2. V dropped 3 bases and J dropped 5; count of bases not matched to a gene: 7. This CDR3 has 13 residues. Germline CDR1 GTSNPN, CDR2 SVGIG (reference sequence). CDR3 in amino acids: CAWRGGSYHEQYF. DNA of the CDR3: TGTGCCTGGAGGGGGGGGTCGTACCACGAGCAGTACTTC.

This rearrangement joins TRBV7-3 to TRBJ2-7; weak D call: TRBD1 (6 bases). The CDR3 is made up of 14 amino acids. Germline CDR1 is SGHTA and CDR2 is FQGTGA. The V end lost 5 bases, the J end lost 0 bases, and 11 bases lay between the germline ends. The CDR3, as DNA: TGTGCCAGCAGCCCGGCCAGGGGCTCCTACGAGCAGTACTTC. This sequence encodes CASSPARGSYEQYF.

The genes are TRBV29-1 and TRBJ2-3, with 7 bases that match TRBD1. The V segment lost 6 bases and the J segment 11 bases; nucleotides outside the gene matches: 8. Germline-derived CDR1 and CDR2 are SQVTM and ANQGSEA. The CDR3 has 11 residues. CDR3 nucleotide sequence: TGCAGCGTCGGGGACAGCTGGAGGCAGTATTTT. Its protein product is CSVGDSWRQYF.

The CDR3 DNA follows: TGTGCCAGCAGCCTAAAAGATATACCCTATGGCTACACCTTC. Protein sequence: CASSLKDIPYGYTF. This chain connects TRBV5-4 to TRBJ1-2, with unresolved D. The CDR3 is 14 residues long. Germline values: CDR1 SGHNT, CDR2 YYREEE (reference sequence). Trimming left V 4 bases short and J 4 bases short, with 14 bases between.

Of note for this clone: One junction end disagrees with the germline gene, perhaps due to a read error. The chain recombines TRBV7-7 with TRBJ2-1; perhaps TRBD2 as D (6 bases). This CDR3 comprises 15 residues. Germline-derived CDR1 and CDR2 are SSHAT and FNYEAQ (reference sequence). The DNA of the CDR3 is TGTGCTAGCAGCTTAGCGGAGAGCTCCTACAATGAGCAGTTCTTC. This encodes CASSLAESSYNEQFF.